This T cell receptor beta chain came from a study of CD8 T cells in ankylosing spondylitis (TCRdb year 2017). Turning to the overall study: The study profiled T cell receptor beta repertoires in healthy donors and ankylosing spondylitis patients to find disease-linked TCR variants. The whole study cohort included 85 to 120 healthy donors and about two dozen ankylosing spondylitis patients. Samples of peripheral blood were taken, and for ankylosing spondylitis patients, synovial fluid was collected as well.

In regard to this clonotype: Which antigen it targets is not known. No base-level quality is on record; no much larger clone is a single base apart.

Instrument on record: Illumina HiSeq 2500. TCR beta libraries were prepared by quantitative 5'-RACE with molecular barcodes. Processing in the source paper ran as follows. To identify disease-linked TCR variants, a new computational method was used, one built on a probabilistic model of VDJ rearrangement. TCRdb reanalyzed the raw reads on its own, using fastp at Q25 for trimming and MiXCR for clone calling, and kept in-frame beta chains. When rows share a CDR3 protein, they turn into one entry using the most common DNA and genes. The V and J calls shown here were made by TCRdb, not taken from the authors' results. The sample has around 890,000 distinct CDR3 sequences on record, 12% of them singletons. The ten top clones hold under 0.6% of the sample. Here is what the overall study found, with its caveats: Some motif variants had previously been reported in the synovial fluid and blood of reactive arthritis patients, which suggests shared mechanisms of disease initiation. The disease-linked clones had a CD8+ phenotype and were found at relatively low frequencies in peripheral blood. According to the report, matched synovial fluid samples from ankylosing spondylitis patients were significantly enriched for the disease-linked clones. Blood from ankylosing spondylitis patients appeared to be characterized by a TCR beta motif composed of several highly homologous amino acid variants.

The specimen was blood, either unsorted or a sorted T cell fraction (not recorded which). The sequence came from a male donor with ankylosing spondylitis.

The nucleotides read TGTGCCAGCTCACCCAATTCGGCCTTCAGAGGGGAAGGGGCCAACGTCCTGACTTTC. This translates into CASSPNSAFRGEGANVLTF. The rearrangement joined TRBV18 to TRBJ2-6, with the D gene tentatively TRBD1 or TRBD2, based on 5 matching bases in each. The germline V gene provides CDR1 KGHSH and CDR2 LQKENI. From the cysteine through the phenylalanine, the CDR3 covers 19 amino acids. The kept DNA is CDR3 alone, 57 bases in frame from the first base. V gives up 3 bases and J gives up 4 bases, and the segment between their germline ends measures 22 bases.